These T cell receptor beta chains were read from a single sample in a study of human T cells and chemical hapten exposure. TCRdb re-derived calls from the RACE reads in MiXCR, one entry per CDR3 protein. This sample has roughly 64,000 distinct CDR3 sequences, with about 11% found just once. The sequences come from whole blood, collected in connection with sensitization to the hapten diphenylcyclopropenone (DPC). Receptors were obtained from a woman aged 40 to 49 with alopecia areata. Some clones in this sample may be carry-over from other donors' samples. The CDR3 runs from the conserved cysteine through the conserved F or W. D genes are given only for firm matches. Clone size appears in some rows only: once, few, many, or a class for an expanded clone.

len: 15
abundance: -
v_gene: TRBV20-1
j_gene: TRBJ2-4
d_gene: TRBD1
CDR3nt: TGCAGCTTAATACGGGACAGGGCAAGAAGCGACATTCAGTACTTC
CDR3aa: CSLIRDRARSDIQYF

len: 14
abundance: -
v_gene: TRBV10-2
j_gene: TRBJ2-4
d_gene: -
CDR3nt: TGCGCCAGCAGTGAGTCGGACAGAGGGGACATTCAGTACTTC
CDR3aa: CASSESDRGDIQYF

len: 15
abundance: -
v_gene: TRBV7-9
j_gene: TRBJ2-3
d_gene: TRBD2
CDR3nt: TGTGCCAGCAGCTCACGACTAGCGGGCACAGATACGCAGTATTTT
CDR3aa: CASSSRLAGTDTQYF

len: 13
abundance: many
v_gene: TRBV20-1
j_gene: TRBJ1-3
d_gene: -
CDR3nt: TGCAGTGCTAGCCCGGTGGTGGGGAGCACCATATATTTT
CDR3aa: CSASPVVGSTIYF

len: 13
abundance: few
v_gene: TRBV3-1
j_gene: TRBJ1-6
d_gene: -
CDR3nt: TGTGCCAGCAGCCAGACAGAGAATTCACCCCTCCACTTT
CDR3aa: CASSQTENSPLHF

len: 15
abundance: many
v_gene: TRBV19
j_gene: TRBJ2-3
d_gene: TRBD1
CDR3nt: TGTGCCAGTAGTATAGGCGACAGGGGCGGAGATACGCAGTATTTT
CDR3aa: CASSIGDRGGDTQYF

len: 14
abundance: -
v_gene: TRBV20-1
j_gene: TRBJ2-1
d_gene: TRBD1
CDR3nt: TGCAGTGCCCCTCTCCGGGACAGGGGTGTGGGACAGTTCTTC
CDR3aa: CSAPLRDRGVGQFF

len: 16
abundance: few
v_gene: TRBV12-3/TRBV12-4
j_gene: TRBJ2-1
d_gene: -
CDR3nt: TGTGCCAGCAGCCAACGGCGGCTAAGCTCCTACAATGAGCAGTTCTTC
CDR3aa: CASSQRRLSSYNEQFF

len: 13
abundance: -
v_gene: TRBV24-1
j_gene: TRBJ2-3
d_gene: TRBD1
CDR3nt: TGTGCCACCAGGGGAACAGGGGCAGATACGCAGTATTTT
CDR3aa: CATRGTGADTQYF

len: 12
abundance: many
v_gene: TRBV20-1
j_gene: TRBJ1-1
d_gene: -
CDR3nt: TGCAGTGCTAGAGGACCGAACACTGAAGCTTTCTTT
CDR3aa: CSARGPNTEAFF

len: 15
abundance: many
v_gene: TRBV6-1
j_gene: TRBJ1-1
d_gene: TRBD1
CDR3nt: TGTGCCAGCAGGGAGACAGGGGGGAGGAACACTGAAGCTTTCTTT
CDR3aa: CASRETGGRNTEAFF